Below are 11 T cell receptor beta chains sequenced from a single sample in a study of T cell responses to AZD1222 COVID-19 vaccine. Sequencing was performed with immunoSEQ multiplex PCR; in TCRdb, only in-frame clones are kept and a portion is missing. The table shows approximately 100,000 clones, with about 83% occurring only once. The sequencing here drew on peripheral blood, taken on day 0 of AZD1222 vaccination. The source is an adult in good health.

This clone was observed once. CDR3 sequence (DNA): TGTGCCAGCAGCTTTCAGGGGTCTAATTCACCCCTCCACTTT. Residues: CASSFQGSNSPLHF. The rearrangement uses TRBV5-4 and TRBJ1-6; weak D call: TRBD1 (6 bases). This CDR3 contains 14 residues. Germline loops: CDR1 SGHNT, CDR2 YYREEE (reference sequence). V was shortened by 2 bases and J by 6 bases, with 9 bases between the two germline ends.

This clone was detected once. The chain joins TRBV3-1 (or the pseudogene TRBV3-2) to TRBJ1-4; D call uncertain. Germline V gene lookup returns CDR1 LGHDT and CDR2 YNNKEL (reference sequence). The CDR3 contains 13 residues. The germline V and J ends were trimmed by 0 bases and 4 bases, with 3 bases remaining between them. CDR3 sequence: CASSQELNEKLFF. In DNA, the CDR3 is TGTGCCAGCAGCCAAGAACTTAATGAAAAACTGTTTTTT.

This chain links TRBV4-3 with TRBJ2-5; the match to TRBD2 covers 14 bases. Germline values: CDR1 LGHNA, CDR2 YSLEER. This CDR3 is 17 amino acids long. With V trimmed by 4 bases and J by 2 bases, 6 bases remained unmatched. The CDR3 loop reads CASSLGLAGGGQETQYF. The CDR3 DNA reads TGCGCCAGCAGCCTAGGACTAGCGGGGGGCGGGCAAGAGACCCAGTACTTC.

Regarding this clone: The junction differs from germline at one of its ends, possibly a read error. The J gene is TRBJ1-1, the V gene TRBV7-2; a weak D match, TRBD1 (5 bases). Germline values: CDR1 SGHTA, CDR2 FQGNSA. The CDR3 totals 13 residues. The CDR3 is CASRGTGGTGAFF. CDR3 nucleotides: TGTGCCAGCAGGGGGACGGGAGGGACTGGAGCTTTCTTT.

CDR3 amino acids: CASSLEKGTLEETQYF. The CDR3 bases are TGCGCCAGCAGCTTGGAAAAGGGGACTCTGGAGGAGACCCAGTACTTC. V gene TRBV5-1 combines with J gene TRBJ2-5; the D gene is possibly TRBD2 (6 bases). The CDR3 contains 16 residues. Germline V gene lookup returns CDR1 SGHRS and CDR2 YFSETQ. The germline V and J ends were trimmed by 0 bases and 5 bases, with 17 bases remaining between them.

The V call is TRBV5-1, the J call TRBJ2-4, with 9 bases that match TRBD1. The CDR3 totals 16 residues. CDR1 SGHRS and CDR2 YFSETQ come from the germline V gene. V lost 0 bases to trimming and J lost 4 bases; unmatched junction nucleotides: 5. CDR3 protein: CASSLGAGQGKNIQYF. CDR3 nucleotide sequence: TGCGCCAGCAGCTTGGGGGCCGGACAGGGGAAAAACATTCAGTACTTC.

The J gene is TRBJ1-2, the V gene TRBV4-2; 11 nucleotides line up with TRBD1. J gave up 7 bases and V 4 bases, and 5 bases lay outside the gene matches. The CDR3 length is 14 residues. Germline lookup yields CDR1 LGHNA and CDR2 YNFKEQ. Here the CDR3 reads CASSPPGTGGGYTF. The CDR3 bases are TGTGCCAGCAGCCCTCCCGGGACAGGGGGTGGCTACACCTTC.

This clone has a handful of counts. The chain couples TRBV11-2 to TRBJ2-7; D remains ambiguous. Per the germline V gene, CDR1 is SGHAT and CDR2 is FQNNGV. V was shortened by 0 bases and J by 6 bases, with 12 bases between the two germline ends. The CDR3 extends over 14 amino acids. Here the CDR3 reads CASSLDTTVREQYF. The DNA of the CDR3 is TGTGCCAGCAGCTTAGATACCACGGTTCGCGAGCAGTACTTC.

The chain employs TRBV4-3 and TRBJ1-5; 7 nucleotides align to TRBD1. This CDR3 spans 15 amino acids. Germline CDR1 LGHNA, CDR2 YSLEER. The V gene end was trimmed by 4 bases and the J gene end by 5 bases; junction bases not matched to a gene: 8. The CDR3 DNA sequence: TGCGCCAGCAGCCTACATCAGGGGGGGGATCAGCCCCAGCATTTT. It yields the protein CASSLHQGGDQPQHF.

The chain carries TRBV6-2 or TRBV6-3 and TRBJ1-5, with a weak D call TRBD1 (5 bases). CDR3 length: 13 residues. Germline V gene data show CDR1 as MNHEY and CDR2 as SVGEGT. V lost 5 bases, J lost 7 bases, and 12 bases lay in between. This CDR3 is CASSLQGGQPQHF. The CDR3 nucleotides are TGTGCCAGCAGTCTCCAGGGTGGCCAGCCCCAGCATTTT.

This chain connects TRBV30 to TRBJ2-3; 9 bases match TRBD1. Germline CDR1 is GTSNPN and CDR2 is SVGIG (reference sequence). The ends lost 3 bases at V and 0 bases at J; junction bases unmatched: 4. The CDR3 is 15 residues long. The CDR3 coding sequence is TGTGCCTGGAGCGCCGGGACAGGGAGCACAGATACGCAGTATTTT. Its translation: CAWSAGTGSTDTQYF.